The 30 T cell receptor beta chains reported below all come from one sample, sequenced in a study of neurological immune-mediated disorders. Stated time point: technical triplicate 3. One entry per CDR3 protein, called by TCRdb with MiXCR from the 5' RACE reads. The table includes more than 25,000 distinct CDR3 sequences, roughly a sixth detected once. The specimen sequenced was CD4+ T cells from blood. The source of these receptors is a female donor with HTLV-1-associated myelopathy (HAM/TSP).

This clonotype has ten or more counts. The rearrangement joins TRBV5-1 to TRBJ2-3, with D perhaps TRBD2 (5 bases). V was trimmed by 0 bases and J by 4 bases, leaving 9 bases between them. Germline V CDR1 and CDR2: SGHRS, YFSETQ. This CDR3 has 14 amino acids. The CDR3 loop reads CASSLVSESDTQYF. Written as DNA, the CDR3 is TGCGCCAGCAGCTTGGTTAGCGAGTCAGATACGCAGTATTTT.

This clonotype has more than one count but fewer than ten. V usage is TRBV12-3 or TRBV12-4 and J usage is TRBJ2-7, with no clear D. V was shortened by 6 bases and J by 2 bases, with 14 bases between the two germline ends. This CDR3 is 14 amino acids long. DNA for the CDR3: TGTGCCAGCAGCACCGGCCCACATACCTACGAGCAGTACTTC. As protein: CASSTGPHTYEQYF.

The CDR3 nucleotides read TGTGCCAGAAGCTTCAGACAGGGACAGAGTCAAGAGACCCAGTACTTC. The encoded protein is CARSFRQGQSQETQYF. The chain employs TRBV21-1 and TRBJ2-5; the table gives TRBD1 as D, unverified against the DNA. TRBV21-1 is described as a pseudogene. This CDR3 spans 16 amino acids.

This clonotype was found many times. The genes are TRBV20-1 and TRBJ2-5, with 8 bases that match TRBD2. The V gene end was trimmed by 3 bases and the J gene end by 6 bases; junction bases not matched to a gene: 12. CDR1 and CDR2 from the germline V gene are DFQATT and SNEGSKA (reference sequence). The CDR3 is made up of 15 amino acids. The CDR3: CSASRTAGVVKTQYF. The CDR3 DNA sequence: TGCAGTGCTAGCAGAACAGCGGGAGTTGTAAAGACCCAGTACTTC.

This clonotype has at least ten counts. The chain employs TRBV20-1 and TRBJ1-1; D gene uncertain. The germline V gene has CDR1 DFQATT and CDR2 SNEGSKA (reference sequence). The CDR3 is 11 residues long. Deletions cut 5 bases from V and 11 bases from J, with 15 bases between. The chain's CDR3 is CSASFRGRAFF. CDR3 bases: TGCAGTGCTTCCTTCCGGGGTCGGGCTTTCTTT.

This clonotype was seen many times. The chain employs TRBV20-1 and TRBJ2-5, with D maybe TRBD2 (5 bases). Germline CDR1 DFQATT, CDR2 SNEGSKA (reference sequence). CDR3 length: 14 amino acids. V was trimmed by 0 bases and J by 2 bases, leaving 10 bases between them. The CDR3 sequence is CSARDLRVQETQYF. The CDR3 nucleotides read TGCAGTGCTAGAGATCTGAGGGTTCAAGAGACCCAGTACTTC.

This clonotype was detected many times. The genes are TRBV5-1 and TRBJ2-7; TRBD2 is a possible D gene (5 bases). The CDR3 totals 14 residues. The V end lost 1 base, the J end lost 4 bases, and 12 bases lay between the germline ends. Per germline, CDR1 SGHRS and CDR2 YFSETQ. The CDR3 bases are TGCGCCAGCAGCTTGCTAGGCGGGCCTTACGAGCAGTACTTC. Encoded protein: CASSLLGGPYEQYF.

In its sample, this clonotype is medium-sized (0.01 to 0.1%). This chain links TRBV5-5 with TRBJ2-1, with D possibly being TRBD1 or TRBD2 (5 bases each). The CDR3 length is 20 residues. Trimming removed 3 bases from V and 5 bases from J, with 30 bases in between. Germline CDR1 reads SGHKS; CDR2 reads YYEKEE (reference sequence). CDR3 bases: TGTGCCAGCAGCTCAGCTTACCTGGACTCCAGGGTCGGGCAACACAATGAGCAGTTCTTC. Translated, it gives CASSSAYLDSRVGQHNEQFF.

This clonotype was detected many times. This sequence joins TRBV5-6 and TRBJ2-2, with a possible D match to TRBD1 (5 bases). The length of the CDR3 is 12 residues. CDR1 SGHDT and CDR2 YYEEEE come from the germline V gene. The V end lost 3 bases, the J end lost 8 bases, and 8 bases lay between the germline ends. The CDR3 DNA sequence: TGTGCCAGCAGCTGGGGCCGAGGGGAGCTGTTTTTT. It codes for CASSWGRGELFF.

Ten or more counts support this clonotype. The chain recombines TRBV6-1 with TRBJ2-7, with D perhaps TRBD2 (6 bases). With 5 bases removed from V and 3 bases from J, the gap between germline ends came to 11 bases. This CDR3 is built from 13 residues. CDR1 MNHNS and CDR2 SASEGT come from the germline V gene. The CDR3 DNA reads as TGTGCCAGCAGTTTTAGCGGTTACTACGAGCAGTACTTC. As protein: CASSFSGYYEQYF.

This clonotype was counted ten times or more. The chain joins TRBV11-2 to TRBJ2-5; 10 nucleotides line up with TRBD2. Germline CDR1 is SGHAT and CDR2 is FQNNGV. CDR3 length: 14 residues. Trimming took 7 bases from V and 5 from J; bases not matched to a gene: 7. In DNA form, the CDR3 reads TGTGCCAGCAACTCGCAGCGGGGGGGCGAGACCCAGTACTTC. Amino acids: CASNSQRGGETQYF.

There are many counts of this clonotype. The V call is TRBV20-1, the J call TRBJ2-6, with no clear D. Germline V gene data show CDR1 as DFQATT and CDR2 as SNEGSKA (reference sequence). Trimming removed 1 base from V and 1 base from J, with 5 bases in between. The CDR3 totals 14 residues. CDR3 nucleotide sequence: TGCAGTGCTAGAGGGGCTTCTGGGGCCAACGTCCTGACTTTC. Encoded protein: CSARGASGANVLTF.

The CDR3, as DNA: TGCAGCGTTGACACCGGACAGGGTTATGGCTACACCTTC. Protein: CSVDTGQGYGYTF. The rearrangement joins TRBV29-1 to TRBJ1-2, with 8 bases that match TRBD1. The V and J ends lost 3 bases and 5 bases, in that order; junction bases with no gene match: 5. Germline CDR1 SQVTM, CDR2 ANQGSEA. CDR3 length: 13 residues.

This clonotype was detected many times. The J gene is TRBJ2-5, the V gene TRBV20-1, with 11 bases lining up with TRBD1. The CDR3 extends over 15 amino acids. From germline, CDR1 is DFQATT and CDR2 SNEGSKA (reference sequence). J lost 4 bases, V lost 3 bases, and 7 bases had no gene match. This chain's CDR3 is CSAREDRGRRETQYF. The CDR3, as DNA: TGCAGTGCTAGGGAGGACAGGGGGCGACGAGAGACCCAGTACTTC.

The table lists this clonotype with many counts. CDR3 amino acids: CAISPGLAGRETQYF. CDR3 DNA sequence: TGTGCCATCAGTCCGGGACTAGCGGGACGAGAGACCCAGTACTTC. J is TRBJ2-5 and V is TRBV10-3; 13 positions agree with TRBD2. CDR1 and CDR2 from the germline V gene are ENHRY and SYGVKD. V shed 5 bases, J shed 4 bases, and the junction held 4 bases outside the gene matches. The CDR3 extends over 15 amino acids.

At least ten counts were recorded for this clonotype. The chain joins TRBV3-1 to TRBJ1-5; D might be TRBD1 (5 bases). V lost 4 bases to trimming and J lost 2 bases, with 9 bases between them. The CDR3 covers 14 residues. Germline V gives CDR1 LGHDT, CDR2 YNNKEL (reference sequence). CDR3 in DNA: TGTGCCAGCAGCCTCAGGGTCGGCAATCAGCCCCAGCATTTT. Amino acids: CASSLRVGNQPQHF.

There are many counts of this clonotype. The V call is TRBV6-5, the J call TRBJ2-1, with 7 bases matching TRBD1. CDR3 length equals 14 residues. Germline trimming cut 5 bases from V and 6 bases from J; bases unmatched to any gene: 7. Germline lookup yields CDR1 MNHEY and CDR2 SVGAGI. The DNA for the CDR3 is TGTGCCAGCAGTACGACAGGGATGGGCAATGAGCAGTTCTTC. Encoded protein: CASSTTGMGNEQFF.

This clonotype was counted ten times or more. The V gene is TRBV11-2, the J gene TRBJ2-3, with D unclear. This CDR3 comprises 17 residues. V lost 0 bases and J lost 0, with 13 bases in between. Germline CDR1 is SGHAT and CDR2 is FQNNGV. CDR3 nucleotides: TGTGCCAGCAGCTTAGATCCGGCTAGAACTAGCACAGATACGCAGTATTTT. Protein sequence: CASSLDPARTSTDTQYF.

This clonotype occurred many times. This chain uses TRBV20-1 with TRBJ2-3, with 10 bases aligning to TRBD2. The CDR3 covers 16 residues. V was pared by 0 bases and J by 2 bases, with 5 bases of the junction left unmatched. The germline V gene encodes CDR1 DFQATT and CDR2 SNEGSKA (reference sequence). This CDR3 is CSAREELAGYTDTQYF. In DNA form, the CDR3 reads TGCAGTGCTAGAGAGGAACTAGCGGGGTACACAGATACGCAGTATTTT.

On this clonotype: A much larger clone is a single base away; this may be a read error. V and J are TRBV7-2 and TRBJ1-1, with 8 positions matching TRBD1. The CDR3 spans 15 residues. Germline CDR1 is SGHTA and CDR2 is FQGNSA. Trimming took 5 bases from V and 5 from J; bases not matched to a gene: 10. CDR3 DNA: TGTGCCAGCAGCCCGTCTCGGACAGGGCGGACTGAAGCTTTCTTT. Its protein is CASSPSRTGRTEAFF.

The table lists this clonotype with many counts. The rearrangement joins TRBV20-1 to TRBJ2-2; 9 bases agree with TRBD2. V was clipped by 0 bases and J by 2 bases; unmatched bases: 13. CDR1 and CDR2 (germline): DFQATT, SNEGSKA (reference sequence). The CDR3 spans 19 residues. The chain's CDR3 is CSARDELGLSGGNTGELFF. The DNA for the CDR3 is TGCAGTGCTAGAGACGAACTGGGCCTTAGCGGGGGCAACACCGGGGAGCTGTTTTTT.

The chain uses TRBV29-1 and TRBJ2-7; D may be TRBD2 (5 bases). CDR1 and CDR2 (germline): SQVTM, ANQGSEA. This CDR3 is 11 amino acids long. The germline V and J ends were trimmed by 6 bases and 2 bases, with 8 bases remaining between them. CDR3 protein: CSVSGTYEQYF. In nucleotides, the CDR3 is TGCAGCGTGAGCGGAACCTACGAGCAGTACTTC.

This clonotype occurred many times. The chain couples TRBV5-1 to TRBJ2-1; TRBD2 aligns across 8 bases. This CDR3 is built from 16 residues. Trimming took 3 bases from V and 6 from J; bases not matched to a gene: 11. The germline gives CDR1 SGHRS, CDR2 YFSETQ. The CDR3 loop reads CASSSQAGVWGNEQFF. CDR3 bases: TGCGCCAGCAGCTCGCAAGCGGGGGTGTGGGGCAATGAGCAGTTCTTC. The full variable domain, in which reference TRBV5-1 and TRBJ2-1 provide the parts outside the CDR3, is KAGVTQTPRYLIKTRGQQVTLSCSPISGHRSVSWYQQTPGQGLQFLFEYFSETQRNKGNFPGRFSGRQFSNSRSEMNVSTLELGDSALYLCASSSQAGVWGNEQFFGPGTRLTVL.

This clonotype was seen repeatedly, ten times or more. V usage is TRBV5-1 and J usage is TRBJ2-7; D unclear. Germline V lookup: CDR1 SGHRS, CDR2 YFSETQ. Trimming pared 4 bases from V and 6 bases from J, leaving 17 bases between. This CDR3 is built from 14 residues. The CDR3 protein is CASSPRNLPTEQYF. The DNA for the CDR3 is TGCGCCAGCAGCCCCCGGAACCTACCCACCGAGCAGTACTTC.

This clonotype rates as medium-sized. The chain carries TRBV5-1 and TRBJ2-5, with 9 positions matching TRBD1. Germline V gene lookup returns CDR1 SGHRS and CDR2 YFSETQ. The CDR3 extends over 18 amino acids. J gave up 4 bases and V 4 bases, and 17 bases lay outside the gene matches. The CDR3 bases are TGCGCCAGCAGCCCCTCAATCTCCGGGACAGGGTTCGGAGAGACCCAGTACTTC. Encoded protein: CASSPSISGTGFGETQYF.

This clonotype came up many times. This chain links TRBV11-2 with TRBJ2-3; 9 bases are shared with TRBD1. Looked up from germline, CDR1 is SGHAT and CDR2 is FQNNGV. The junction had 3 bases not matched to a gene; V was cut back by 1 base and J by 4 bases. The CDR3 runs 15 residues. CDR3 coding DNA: TGTGCCAGCAGCTTAGTCGGGACAGGGTCAGATACGCAGTATTTT. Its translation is CASSLVGTGSDTQYF.

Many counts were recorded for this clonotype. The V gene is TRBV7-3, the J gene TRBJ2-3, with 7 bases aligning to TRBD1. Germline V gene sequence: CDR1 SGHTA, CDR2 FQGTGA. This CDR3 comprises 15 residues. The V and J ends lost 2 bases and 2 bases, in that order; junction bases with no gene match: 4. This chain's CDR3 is CASSLAGQATDTQYF. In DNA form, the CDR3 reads TGTGCCAGCAGCTTAGCCGGACAGGCCACAGATACGCAGTATTTT. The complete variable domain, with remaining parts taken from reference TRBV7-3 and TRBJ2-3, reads GAGVSQTPSNKVTEKGKYVELRCDPISGHTALYWYRQSLGQGPEFLIYFQGTGAADDSGLPNDRFFAVRPEGSVSTLKIQRTERGDSAVYLCASSLAGQATDTQYFGPGTRLTVL.

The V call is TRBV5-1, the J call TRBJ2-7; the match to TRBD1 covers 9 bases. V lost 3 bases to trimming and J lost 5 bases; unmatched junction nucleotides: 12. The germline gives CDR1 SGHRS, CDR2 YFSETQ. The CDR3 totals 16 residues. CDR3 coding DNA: TGCGCCAGCAGCTCCAACCCCGGGACAGGGACAAACGAGCAGTACTTC. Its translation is CASSSNPGTGTNEQYF. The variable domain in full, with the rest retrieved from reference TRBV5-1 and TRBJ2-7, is KAGVTQTPRYLIKTRGQQVTLSCSPISGHRSVSWYQQTPGQGLQFLFEYFSETQRNKGNFPGRFSGRQFSNSRSEMNVSTLELGDSALYLCASSSNPGTGTNEQYFGPGTRLTVT.

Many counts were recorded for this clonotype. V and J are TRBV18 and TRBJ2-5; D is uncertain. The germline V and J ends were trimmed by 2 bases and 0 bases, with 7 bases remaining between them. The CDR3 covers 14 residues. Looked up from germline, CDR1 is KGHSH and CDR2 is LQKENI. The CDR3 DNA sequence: TGTGCCAGCTCACCAGGCCAGTACCAAGAGACCCAGTACTTC. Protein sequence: CASSPGQYQETQYF.

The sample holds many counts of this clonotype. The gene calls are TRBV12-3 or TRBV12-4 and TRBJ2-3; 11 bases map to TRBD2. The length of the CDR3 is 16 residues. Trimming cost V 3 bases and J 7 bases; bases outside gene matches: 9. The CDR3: CASSLGLAEGGNTQYF. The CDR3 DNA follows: TGTGCCAGCAGTTTGGGACTAGCGGAAGGAGGAAATACGCAGTATTTT.